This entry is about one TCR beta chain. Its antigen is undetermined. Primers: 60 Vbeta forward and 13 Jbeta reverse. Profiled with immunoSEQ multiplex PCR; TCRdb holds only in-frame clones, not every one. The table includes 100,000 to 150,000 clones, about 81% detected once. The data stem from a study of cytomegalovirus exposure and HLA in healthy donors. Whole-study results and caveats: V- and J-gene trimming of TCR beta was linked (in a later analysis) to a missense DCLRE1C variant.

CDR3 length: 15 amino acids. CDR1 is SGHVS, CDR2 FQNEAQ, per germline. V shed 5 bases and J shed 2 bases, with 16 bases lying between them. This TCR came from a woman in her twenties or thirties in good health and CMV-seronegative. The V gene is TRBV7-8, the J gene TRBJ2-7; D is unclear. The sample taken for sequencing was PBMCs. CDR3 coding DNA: TGTGCCAGCAGCCCGACGACCCGACAAGCCTACGAGCAGTACTTC. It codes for CASSPTTRQAYEQYF.